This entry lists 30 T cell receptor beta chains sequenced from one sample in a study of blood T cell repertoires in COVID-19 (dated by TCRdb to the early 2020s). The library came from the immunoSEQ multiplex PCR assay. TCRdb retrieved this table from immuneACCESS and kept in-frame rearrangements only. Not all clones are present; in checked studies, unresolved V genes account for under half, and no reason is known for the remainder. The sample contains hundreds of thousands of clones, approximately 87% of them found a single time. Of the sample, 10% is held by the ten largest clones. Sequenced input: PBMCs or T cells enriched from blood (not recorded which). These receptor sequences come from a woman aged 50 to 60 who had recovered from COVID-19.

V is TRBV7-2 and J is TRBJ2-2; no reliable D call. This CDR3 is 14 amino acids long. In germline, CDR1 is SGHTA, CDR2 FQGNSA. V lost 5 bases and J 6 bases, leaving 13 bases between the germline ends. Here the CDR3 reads CASSPAPQAGELFF. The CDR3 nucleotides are TGTGCCAGCAGCCCTGCTCCTCAGGCCGGGGAGCTGTTTTTT.

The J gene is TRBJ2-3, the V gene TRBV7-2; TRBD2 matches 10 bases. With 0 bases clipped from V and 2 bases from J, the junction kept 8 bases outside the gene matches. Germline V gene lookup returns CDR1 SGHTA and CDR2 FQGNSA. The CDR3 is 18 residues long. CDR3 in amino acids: CASSLALAGGPFTDTQYF. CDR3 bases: TGTGCCAGCAGCTTAGCGTTAGCGGGGGGCCCATTCACAGATACGCAGTATTTT.

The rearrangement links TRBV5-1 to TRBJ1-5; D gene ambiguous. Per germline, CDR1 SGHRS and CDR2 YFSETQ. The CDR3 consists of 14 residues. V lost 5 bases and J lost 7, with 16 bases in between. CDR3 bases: TGCGCCAGCAGTCCCGAGGCGGGGTCCCAGCCCCAGCATTTT. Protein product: CASSPEAGSQPQHF.

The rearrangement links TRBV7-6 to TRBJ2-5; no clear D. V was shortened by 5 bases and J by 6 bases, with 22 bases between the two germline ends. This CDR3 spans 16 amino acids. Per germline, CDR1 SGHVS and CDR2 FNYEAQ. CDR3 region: CASSVTATLGEKTQYF. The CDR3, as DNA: TGTGCCAGCAGCGTAACTGCGACTCTGGGTGAGAAGACCCAGTACTTC. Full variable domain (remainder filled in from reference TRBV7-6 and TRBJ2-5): GAGVSQSPRYKVTKRGQDVALRCDPISGHVSLYWYRQALGQGPEFLTYFNYEAQQDKSGLPNDRFSAERPEGSISTLTIQRTEQRDSAMYRCASSVTATLGEKTQYFGPGTRLLVL.

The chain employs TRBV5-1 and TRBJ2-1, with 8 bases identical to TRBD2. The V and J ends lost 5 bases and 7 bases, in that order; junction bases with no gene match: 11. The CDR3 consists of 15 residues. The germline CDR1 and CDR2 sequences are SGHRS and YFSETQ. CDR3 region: CASRTEGSGTNEQFF. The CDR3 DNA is TGCGCCAGCAGGACTGAAGGTAGCGGGACTAATGAGCAGTTCTTC.

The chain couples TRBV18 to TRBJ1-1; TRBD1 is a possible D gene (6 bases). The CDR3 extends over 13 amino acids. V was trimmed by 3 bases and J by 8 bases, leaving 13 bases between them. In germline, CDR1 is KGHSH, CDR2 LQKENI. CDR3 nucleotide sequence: TGTGCCAGCTCACCCCTGCAACAGGGAGAAGCTTTCTTT. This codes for CASSPLQQGEAFF.

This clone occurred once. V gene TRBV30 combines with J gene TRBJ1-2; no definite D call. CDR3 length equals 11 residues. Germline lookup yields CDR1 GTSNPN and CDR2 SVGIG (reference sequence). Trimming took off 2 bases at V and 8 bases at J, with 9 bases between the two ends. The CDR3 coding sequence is TGTGCCTGGAGTATCCGACAAGGCTACACCTTC. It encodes CAWSIRQGYTF.

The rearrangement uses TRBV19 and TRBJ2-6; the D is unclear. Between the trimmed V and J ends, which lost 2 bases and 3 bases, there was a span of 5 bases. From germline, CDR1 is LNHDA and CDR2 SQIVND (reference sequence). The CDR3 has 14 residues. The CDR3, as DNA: TGTGCCAGTAGTATATTCGGTGGGGCCAACGTCCTGACTTTC. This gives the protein CASSIFGGANVLTF.

DNA of the CDR3: TGTGCCAGTAGTACCTCGGGACAGAACATACTGAACACTGAAGCTTTCTTT. As protein: CASSTSGQNILNTEAFF. The chain joins TRBV19 to TRBJ1-1; 7 bases map to TRBD1. The J segment lost 0 bases and the V segment lost 4 bases, leaving 11 bases of the junction unmatched. The CDR3 consists of 17 residues. Germline CDR1 is LNHDA and CDR2 is SQIVND (reference sequence).

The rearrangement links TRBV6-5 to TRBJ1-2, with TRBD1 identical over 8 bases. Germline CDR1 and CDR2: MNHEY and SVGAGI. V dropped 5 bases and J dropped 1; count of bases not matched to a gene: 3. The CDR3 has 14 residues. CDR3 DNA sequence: TGTGCCAGCAGTACAGGGGGATTTAACTATGGCTACACCTTC. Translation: CASSTGGFNYGYTF.

CDR3 sequence reads: CASSAGQGAYEQYF. The DNA of the CDR3 is TGTGCCAGCAGCGCGGGACAGGGGGCCTACGAGCAGTACTTC. The V call is TRBV11-3, the J call TRBJ2-7; 11 bases are shared with TRBD1. The CDR3 has 14 residues. In germline, CDR1 is SGHNT, CDR2 YENEEA. Trimming took 5 bases from V and 2 from J; bases not matched to a gene: 2.

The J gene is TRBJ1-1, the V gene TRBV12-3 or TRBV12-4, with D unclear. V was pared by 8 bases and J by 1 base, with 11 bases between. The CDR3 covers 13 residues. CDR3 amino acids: CASQVWPNTEAFF. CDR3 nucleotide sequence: TGTGCCAGCCAGGTGTGGCCGAACACTGAAGCTTTCTTT.

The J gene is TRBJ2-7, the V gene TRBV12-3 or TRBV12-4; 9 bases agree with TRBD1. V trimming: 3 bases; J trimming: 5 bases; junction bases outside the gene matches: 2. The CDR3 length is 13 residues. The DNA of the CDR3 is TGTGCCAGCAGTTTCAGGACAGGGGACGAGCAGTACTTC. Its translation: CASSFRTGDEQYF.

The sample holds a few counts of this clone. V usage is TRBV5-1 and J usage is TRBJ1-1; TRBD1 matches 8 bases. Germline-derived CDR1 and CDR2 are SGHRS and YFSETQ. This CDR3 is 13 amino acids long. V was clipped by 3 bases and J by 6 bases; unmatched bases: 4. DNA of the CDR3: TGCGCCAGCAGCTCCAGGGGGCTGGCTGAAGCTTTCTTT. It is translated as CASSSRGLAEAFF.

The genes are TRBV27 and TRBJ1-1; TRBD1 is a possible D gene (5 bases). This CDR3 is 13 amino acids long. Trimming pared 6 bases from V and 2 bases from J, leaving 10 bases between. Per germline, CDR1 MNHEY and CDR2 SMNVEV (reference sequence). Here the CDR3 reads CASRGQENTEAFF. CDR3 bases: TGTGCCAGCAGGGGGCAGGAAAACACTGAAGCTTTCTTT.

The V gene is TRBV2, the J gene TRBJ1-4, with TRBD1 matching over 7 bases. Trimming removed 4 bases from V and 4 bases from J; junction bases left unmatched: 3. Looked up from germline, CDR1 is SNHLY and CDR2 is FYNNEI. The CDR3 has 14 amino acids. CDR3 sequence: CASSGQGFNEKLFF. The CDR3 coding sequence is TGTGCCAGCAGTGGACAGGGCTTTAATGAAAAACTGTTTTTT.

CDR3 nucleotide sequence: TGTGCCAGTAGTCAGGGGGCATTCACCGGGGAGCTGTTTTTT. Residues: CASSQGAFTGELFF. The rearrangement uses TRBV19 and TRBJ2-2; the match to TRBD1 covers 8 bases. V lost 5 bases to trimming and J lost 4 bases; unmatched junction nucleotides: 3. This CDR3 spans 14 amino acids. Germline V gene data show CDR1 as LNHDA and CDR2 as SQIVND (reference sequence). The full variable domain, completed using reference TRBV19 and TRBJ2-2, is DGGITQSPKYLFRKEGQNVTLSCEQNLNHDAMYWYRQDPGQGLRLIYYSQIVNDFQKGDIAEGYSVSREKKESFPLTVTSAQKNPTAFYLCASSQGAFTGELFFGEGSRLTVL.

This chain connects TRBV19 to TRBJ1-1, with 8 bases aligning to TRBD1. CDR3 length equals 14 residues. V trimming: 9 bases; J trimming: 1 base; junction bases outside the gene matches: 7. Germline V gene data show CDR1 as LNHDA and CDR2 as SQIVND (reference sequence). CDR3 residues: CASWTGRENTEAFF. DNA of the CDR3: TGTGCCAGCTGGACAGGGAGGGAGAACACTGAAGCTTTCTTT.

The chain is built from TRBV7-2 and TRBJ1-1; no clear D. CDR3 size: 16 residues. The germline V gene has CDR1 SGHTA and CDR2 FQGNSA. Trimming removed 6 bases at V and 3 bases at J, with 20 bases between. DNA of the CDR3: TGTGCCAGCAGTTTGTTGGGCGTCGGTTCGGACACTGAAGCTTTCTTT. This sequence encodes CASSLLGVGSDTEAFF.

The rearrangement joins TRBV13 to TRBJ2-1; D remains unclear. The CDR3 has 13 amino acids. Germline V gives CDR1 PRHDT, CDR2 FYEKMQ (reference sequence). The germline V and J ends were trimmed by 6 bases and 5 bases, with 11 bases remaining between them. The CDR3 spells CASRGETNNEQFF. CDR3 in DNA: TGTGCCAGCAGGGGTGAGACAAACAATGAGCAGTTCTTC.

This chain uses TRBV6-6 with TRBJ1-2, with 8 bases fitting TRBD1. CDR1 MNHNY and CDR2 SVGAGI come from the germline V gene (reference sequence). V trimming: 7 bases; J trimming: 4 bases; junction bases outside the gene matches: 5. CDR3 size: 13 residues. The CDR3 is CASKGQGVYGYTF. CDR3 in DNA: TGTGCCAGCAAAGGACAGGGCGTCTATGGCTACACCTTC.

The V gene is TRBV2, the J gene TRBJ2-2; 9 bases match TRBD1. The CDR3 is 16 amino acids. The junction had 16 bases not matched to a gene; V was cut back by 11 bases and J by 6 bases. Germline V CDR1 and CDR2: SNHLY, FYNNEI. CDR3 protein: CAGHGGDRVGAGELFF. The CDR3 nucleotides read TGTGCCGGCCACGGTGGGGACAGGGTGGGCGCCGGGGAGCTGTTTTTT.

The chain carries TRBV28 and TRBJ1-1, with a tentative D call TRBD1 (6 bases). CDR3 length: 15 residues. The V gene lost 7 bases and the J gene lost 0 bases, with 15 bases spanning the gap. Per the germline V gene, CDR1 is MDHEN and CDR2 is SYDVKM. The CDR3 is CASTLDSLMNTEAFF. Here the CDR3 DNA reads TGTGCCAGCACCCTGGACAGCCTCATGAACACTGAAGCTTTCTTT.

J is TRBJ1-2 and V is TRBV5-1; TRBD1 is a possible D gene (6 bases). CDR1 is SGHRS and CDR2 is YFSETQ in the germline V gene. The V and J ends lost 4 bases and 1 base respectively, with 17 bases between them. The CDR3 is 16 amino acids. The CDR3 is CASSLTTGQSNYGYTF. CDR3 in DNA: TGCGCCAGCAGCCTCACAACAGGACAGAGTAACTATGGCTACACCTTC.

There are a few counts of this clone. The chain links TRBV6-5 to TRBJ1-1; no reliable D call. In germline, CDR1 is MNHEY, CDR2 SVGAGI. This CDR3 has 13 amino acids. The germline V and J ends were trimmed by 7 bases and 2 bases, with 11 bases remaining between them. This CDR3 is CASTPETNTEAFF. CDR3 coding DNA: TGTGCCAGCACCCCAGAGACAAACACTGAAGCTTTCTTT.

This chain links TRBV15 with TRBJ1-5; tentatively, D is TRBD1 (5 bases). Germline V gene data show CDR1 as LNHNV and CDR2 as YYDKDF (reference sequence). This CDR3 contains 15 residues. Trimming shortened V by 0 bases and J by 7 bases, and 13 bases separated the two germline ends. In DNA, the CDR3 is TGTGCCACCAGCAGAGATCCCGGGGGAGGCCAGCCCCAGCATTTT. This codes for CATSRDPGGGQPQHF.

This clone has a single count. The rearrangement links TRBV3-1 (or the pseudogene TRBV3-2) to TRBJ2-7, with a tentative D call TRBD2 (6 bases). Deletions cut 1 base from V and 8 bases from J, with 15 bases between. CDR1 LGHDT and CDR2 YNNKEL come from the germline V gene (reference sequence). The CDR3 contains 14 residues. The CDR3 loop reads CASSQGTEGTKQYF. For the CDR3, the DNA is TGTGCCAGCAGCCAAGGGACGGAGGGTACGAAGCAGTACTTC.

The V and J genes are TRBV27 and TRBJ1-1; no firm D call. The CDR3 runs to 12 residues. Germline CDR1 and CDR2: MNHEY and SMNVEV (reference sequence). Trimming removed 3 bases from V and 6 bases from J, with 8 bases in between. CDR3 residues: CASSFAGSEAFF. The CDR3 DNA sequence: TGTGCCAGCAGTTTTGCCGGGTCTGAAGCTTTCTTT.

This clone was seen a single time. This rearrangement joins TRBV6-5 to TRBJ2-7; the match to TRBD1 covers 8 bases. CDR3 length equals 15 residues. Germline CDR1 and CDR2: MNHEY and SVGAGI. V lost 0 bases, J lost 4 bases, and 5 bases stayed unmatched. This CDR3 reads CASSYSTRGRYEQYF. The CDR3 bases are TGTGCCAGCAGTTACTCGACCAGGGGGCGGTACGAGCAGTACTTC.

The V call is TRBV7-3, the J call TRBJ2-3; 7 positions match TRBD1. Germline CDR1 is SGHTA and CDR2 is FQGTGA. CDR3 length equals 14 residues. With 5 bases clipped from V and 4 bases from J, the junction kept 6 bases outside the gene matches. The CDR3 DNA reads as TGTGCCAGCAGCCACGGGACAGTCCCAGATACGCAGTATTTT. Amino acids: CASSHGTVPDTQYF.